One and the same sample provided the 20 T cell receptor beta chains below, sequenced in a study of identical twins. TCRdb reprocessed the 5' RACE reads with MiXCR, giving one entry per CDR3 protein. The sample contains about 520,000 distinct CDR3 sequences, 20% to 25% of which appear only once. These data were likewise used in another study, on T cells expressing NK-cell markers.

Sequenced material: CD4+ T cells sorted from blood. These receptors originate from a woman aged 18-29 years in good health.

The chain recombines TRBV3-1 with TRBJ2-2; either TRBD1 or TRBD2 may fit D (6 bases each). Deletions cut 5 bases from V and 1 base from J, with 14 bases between. Germline V gene lookup returns CDR1 LGHDT and CDR2 YNNKEL (reference sequence). CDR3 length: 16 amino acids. This chain's CDR3 is CASSKHGGQNTGELFF. The CDR3 DNA sequence: TGTGCCAGCAGCAAACACGGGGGCCAGAACACCGGGGAGCTGTTTTTT.

This chain links TRBV2 with TRBJ2-2, with a tentative D call TRBD2 (5 bases). Between the trimmed V and J ends, which lost 7 bases and 8 bases, there was a span of 8 bases. The germline V gene has CDR1 SNHLY and CDR2 FYNNEI. This CDR3 is built from 11 residues. CDR3: CASKEGGELFF. Here the CDR3 DNA reads TGTGCCAGCAAAGAGGGAGGGGAGCTGTTTTTT.

The genes are TRBV6-1 and TRBJ2-3; 12 nucleotides agree with TRBD2. The ends lost 9 bases at V and 1 base at J; junction bases unmatched: 2. The CDR3 contains 14 residues. The germline V gene has CDR1 MNHNS and CDR2 SASEGT. The CDR3 here is CASSSGRGTDTQYF. DNA of the CDR3: TGTGCCAGTTCTAGCGGGAGGGGCACAGATACGCAGTATTTT.

This clonotype was counted a few times. CDR3 in amino acids: CASSIQSGNEQFF. CDR3 coding DNA: TGTGCCAGCTCCATCCAGTCAGGGAATGAGCAGTTCTTC. The chain carries TRBV18 and TRBJ2-1, with D possibly matching TRBD1 (5 bases). The CDR3 is 13 residues long. Trimming removed 6 bases at V and 7 bases at J, with 13 bases between. CDR1 and CDR2 (germline): KGHSH, LQKENI.

This clonotype was counted between two and nine times. The J gene is TRBJ2-1, the V gene TRBV14; possibly TRBD2 for D (6 bases). This CDR3 comprises 16 residues. Germline V lookup: CDR1 SGHDN, CDR2 FVKESK. The V end lost 1 base, the J end lost 5 bases, and 15 bases lay between the germline ends. CDR3 region: CASSQGIGEADNEQFF. In nucleotides, the CDR3 is TGTGCCAGCAGCCAAGGGATCGGGGAGGCGGACAATGAGCAGTTCTTC.

The J gene is TRBJ2-7, the V gene TRBV3-1; 7 bases align to TRBD1. The J segment lost 6 bases and the V segment lost 5 bases, leaving 10 bases of the junction unmatched. The CDR3 sequence is 14 residues long. Germline CDR1 and CDR2: LGHDT and YNNKEL (reference sequence). The CDR3 loop reads CASSKGTDGLEQYF. DNA of the CDR3: TGTGCCAGCAGCAAAGGGACAGACGGCCTCGAGCAGTACTTC.

The V call is TRBV29-1, the J call TRBJ1-1, with D possibly TRBD1 on 5 matching bases. Trimming left V 5 bases short and J 5 bases short, with 18 bases between. The CDR3 length is 14 residues. Germline V CDR1 and CDR2: SQVTM, ANQGSEA. The CDR3 DNA sequence: TGCAGCGTTCGTGGAGCAGGGTGGGGGACTGAAGCTTTCTTT. Translation gives CSVRGAGWGTEAFF.

CDR3: CASSYRRDSNTEAFF. The CDR3 DNA reads TGTGCCAGCAGTTATCGCCGGGACAGTAACACTGAAGCTTTCTTT. The J gene is TRBJ1-1, the V gene TRBV7-6; 7 bases agree with TRBD1. Looked up from germline, CDR1 is SGHVS and CDR2 is FNYEAQ. The CDR3 sequence is 15 residues long. The V gene end was trimmed by 6 bases and the J gene end by 2 bases; junction bases not matched to a gene: 9. The complete variable domain, with remaining parts taken from reference TRBV7-6 and TRBJ1-1, reads GAGVSQSPRYKVTKRGQDVALRCDPISGHVSLYWYRQALGQGPEFLTYFNYEAQQDKSGLPNDRFSAERPEGSISTLTIQRTEQRDSAMYRCASSYRRDSNTEAFFGQGTRLTVV.

This chain uses TRBV20-1 with TRBJ2-2, with TRBD1 identical over 7 bases. Trimming removed 6 bases from V and 7 bases from J; junction bases left unmatched: 5. Germline V gene sequence: CDR1 DFQATT, CDR2 SNEGSKA (reference sequence). This CDR3 contains 12 residues. Here the CDR3 reads CSALTGIGELFF. CDR3 bases: TGCAGTGCGCTGACAGGGATCGGGGAGCTGTTTTTT.

This clonotype has only a few counts. The chain carries TRBV5-1 and TRBJ1-2, with D unresolved. V was shortened by 0 bases and J by 4 bases, with 7 bases between the two germline ends. Germline-derived CDR1 and CDR2 are SGHRS and YFSETQ. The CDR3 is 13 amino acids. CDR3 amino acids: CASSLEEFYGYTF. In nucleotides, the CDR3 is TGCGCCAGCAGCTTGGAGGAGTTCTATGGCTACACCTTC.

Turning to this clonotype: Because the CDR3's place on the DNA is in doubt, the DNA is left out and the CDR3 is given as listed by TCRdb. V gene TRBV29-1 combines with J gene TRBJ1-4; the tabulated D call, TRBD1, remains unverified against the DNA. Germline loops: CDR1 SQVTM, CDR2 ANQGSEA. The CDR3 is 14 residues long, ends included. The CDR3 reads CRPRMGGLVKNCFF.

This clonotype was detected a few times. This chain uses TRBV6-1 with TRBJ2-7; weak D call: TRBD2 (5 bases). The CDR3 loop spans 14 amino acids. The germline V gene has CDR1 MNHNS and CDR2 SASEGT. V was trimmed by 7 bases and J by 0 bases, leaving 13 bases between them. As DNA, the CDR3 is TGTGCCAGCACCCGGGATTTCTCCTCCTACGAGCAGTACTTC. Translated: CASTRDFSSYEQYF.

The chain has TRBV6-1 and TRBJ1-3; no firm D call. From germline, CDR1 is MNHNS and CDR2 SASEGT. Trimming removed 4 bases from V and 8 bases from J, with 15 bases in between. This CDR3 is built from 14 residues. The CDR3 DNA reads TGTGCCAGCAGTGTAGGTGACGTCGGCGACACCATATATTTT. Amino acids: CASSVGDVGDTIYF.

This clonotype was counted only a few times. The chain is built from TRBV6-1 and TRBJ2-2, with TRBD1 matching 7 bases. This CDR3 is 14 amino acids long. V was pared by 6 bases and J by 4 bases, with 5 bases of the junction left unmatched. CDR1 and CDR2 (germline): MNHNS, SASEGT. The DNA of the CDR3 is TGTGCCAGCAGGACACAGGGGTCCACCGGGGAGCTGTTTTTT. Translation gives CASRTQGSTGELFF.

The gene calls are TRBV5-5 and TRBJ2-7, with unresolved D. The CDR3 length is 14 residues. Germline loops: CDR1 SGHKS, CDR2 YYEKEE (reference sequence). The V end was cut by 0 bases, the J end by 0 bases, with 7 bases between. The CDR3 protein is CASSLEIRSYEQYF. CDR3 nucleotide sequence: TGTGCCAGCAGCTTGGAAATCCGCTCCTACGAGCAGTACTTC.

V is TRBV20-1 and J is TRBJ1-3, with 9 bases matching TRBD1. CDR1 DFQATT and CDR2 SNEGSKA come from the germline V gene (reference sequence). The junction had 6 bases not matched to a gene; V was cut back by 7 bases and J by 8 bases. The CDR3 covers 12 residues. The CDR3 is CSVHRGLDTIYF. In DNA form, the CDR3 reads TGCAGTGTTCACAGGGGGCTGGACACCATATATTTT.

The chain uses TRBV20-1 and TRBJ2-3; D possibly corresponds to TRBD1 (6 bases). Germline V gene sequence: CDR1 DFQATT, CDR2 SNEGSKA (reference sequence). CDR3 length: 15 residues. V was trimmed by 4 bases and J by 4 bases, leaving 18 bases between them. The CDR3 here is CSAKQGPPSSDTQYF. The DNA for the CDR3 is TGCAGTGCTAAGCAGGGGCCTCCTTCCTCAGATACGCAGTATTTT.

In its sample, this clonotype was seen a few times. This sequence joins TRBV12-3 or TRBV12-4 and TRBJ2-2; unclear D gene. CDR3 size: 12 residues. The V end was cut by 6 bases, the J end by 2 bases, with 4 bases between. This CDR3 reads CASRYNTGELFF. For the CDR3, the DNA is TGTGCCAGCAGGTATAACACCGGGGAGCTGTTTTTT.

This clonotype was picked up a small number of times. Here the CDR3 reads CASSSTGEKLFF. The CDR3 coding sequence is TGTGCCAGCAGTTCGACGGGGGAAAAACTGTTTTTT. V gene TRBV6-6 combines with J gene TRBJ1-4; D is undetermined. Trimming pared 4 bases from V and 8 bases from J, leaving 8 bases between. Per germline, CDR1 MNHNY and CDR2 SVGAGI (reference sequence). This CDR3 contains 12 residues.

This clonotype appeared a few times. The chain combines TRBV20-1 with TRBJ1-2; no firm D call. Germline CDR1 and CDR2: DFQATT and SNEGSKA (reference sequence). This CDR3 spans 12 amino acids. Trimming left V 8 bases short and J 1 base short, with 11 bases between. This CDR3 is CSLPGNNYGYTF. The CDR3 DNA is TGCAGTCTTCCAGGAAATAACTATGGCTACACCTTC.